The rows below give T cell receptor beta chains drawn from one sample of a study of blood T cell repertoires in COVID-19. TCRdb's table, derived via immunoSEQ multiplex PCR, lists solely in-frame clones and lacks some. The table records roughly 14,000 clones, about 86% of them present only once. Source material: peripheral blood. These receptors were taken from a human donor in a cohort sampled during active COVID-19. Both conserved end residues are part of each CDR3. A D gene is named only where the DNA matches it firmly. Some rows have no size entry. The others give once, few or many, or a class for an expanded clone.

clone_size,v_call,d_call,j_call,cdr3_nt,cdr3_aa
-,TRBV6-5,TRBD1,TRBJ1-6,TGTGCCAGCAGCCGACAGGGTTTCAATAATTCACCCCTCCACTTT,CASSRQGFNNSPLHF
-,TRBV6-4,-,TRBJ2-5,TGTGCCAGCAGTGACGTTCCAACTGGGACCCAGTACTTC,CASSDVPTGTQYF
-,TRBV5-6,TRBD2,TRBJ2-2,TGTGCCAGCAGCTTTCGACTAGCGGGGCCCAGGAGGGAGCTGTTTTTT,CASSFRLAGPRRELFF
-,TRBV6-5,-,TRBJ1-6,TGTGCCAGCAGTAGCGGGCCTTATAATTCACCCCTCCACTTT,CASSSGPYNSPLHF
-,TRBV27,-,TRBJ2-7,TGTGCCAGCAGTCCTGGTCAGGGCCAAATCTACGAGCAGTACTTC,CASSPGQGQIYEQYF
-,TRBV4-3,-,TRBJ2-1,TGCGCCAGCAGCCAAGATGGGGCGCAGGAGCAGTTCTTC,CASSQDGAQEQFF
-,TRBV6-5,-,TRBJ2-2,TGTGCCACAAAACAGGGAAGGTTTTATACCGGGGAGCTGTTTTTT,CATKQGRFYTGELFF
-,TRBV30,-,TRBJ1-4,TGTGCCTGGAGTGGGACAGCAACAACTAATGAAAAACTGTTTTTT,CAWSGTATTNEKLFF
-,TRBV6-5,TRBD1,TRBJ1-5,TGTGCCAGCAGCCGAATTTGGACAGGGGATCAGCCCCAGCATTTT,CASSRIWTGDQPQHF
-,TRBV10-3,TRBD2,TRBJ2-7,TGTGCCATCGGGTCAGCGGGGGGGCCATACGAGCAGTACTTC,CAIGSAGGPYEQYF
-,TRBV5-6,TRBD1,TRBJ2-7,TGTGCCAGCAGCCCCTTCGGGACAGGGGGTTTTTACGAGCAGTACTTC,CASSPFGTGGFYEQYF
-,TRBV7-2,TRBD2,TRBJ2-3,TGTGCCAGCAGCTTACTAGCGGGGGGGAGGACAGATACGCAGTATTTT,CASSLLAGGRTDTQYF
-,TRBV18,TRBD2,TRBJ2-5,TGTGCCAGCTCACCAGGGACTAGCGGGGTATCAGAGACCCAGTACTTC,CASSPGTSGVSETQYF
-,TRBV4-3,-,TRBJ1-1,TGCGCCAGCAGCCAATTCGGGACTCCAGAGGTAGTGAACACTGAAGCTTTCTTT,CASSQFGTPEVVNTEAFF
-,TRBV7-3,TRBD1,TRBJ1-2,TGTGCCAGCAGCTCTTGGGACAGGGGTATGGGCTACACCTTC,CASSSWDRGMGYTF
once,TRBV4-3,-,TRBJ2-1,TGCGCCAGCAGCCAAGACGGTCGAGTCCAGGGGAGCAATGAGCAGTTCTTC,CASSQDGRVQGSNEQFF
-,TRBV25-1,-,TRBJ2-3,TGTGCCAGCACCAGAATTGGCAGGGGGGAGGCAGATACGCAGTATTTT,CASTRIGRGEADTQYF
-,TRBV7-2,-,TRBJ1-2,TGTGCCAGCAGCTCCCACCCCGCGACTAGTGGCTACACCTTC,CASSSHPATSGYTF
-,TRBV11-2,-,TRBJ2-5,TGTGCCAGCAGCCTTCGGCCCCAACAGGGAAGGGGCCAAGAGACCCAGTACTTC,CASSLRPQQGRGQETQYF
-,TRBV2,TRBD1,TRBJ2-7,TGTGCCAGCAGTGACCTCCAGGGGGCCTCCTACGAGCAGTACTTC,CASSDLQGASYEQYF
-,TRBV3-1/TRBV3-2,-,TRBJ2-3,TGTGCCAGCAGCCAAGAACACAGGGTCACAGATACGCAGTATTTT,CASSQEHRVTDTQYF
-,TRBV10-3,TRBD1,TRBJ1-1,TGTGCCATCAGCTGGGGACAGGGAGCGAACACTGAAGCTTTCTTT,CAISWGQGANTEAFF
-,TRBV5-1,TRBD1,TRBJ2-1,TGCGCCAGCAGCTGGGACAGGGGGGTCGACAATGAGCAGTTCTTC,CASSWDRGVDNEQFF
-,TRBV2,-,TRBJ1-4,TGTGCCAGCACCCGGAGCCGGGAAAAACTGTTTTTT,CASTRSREKLFF
-,TRBV5-5,-,TRBJ1-4,TGTGCCAGCAGCTGGGCTTGGGGCAATAATGAAAAACTGTTTTTT,CASSWAWGNNEKLFF
-,TRBV5-4,TRBD1,TRBJ2-7,TGTGCCAGCAGTCATAACAGGGGAACCTCCTACGAGCAGTACTTC,CASSHNRGTSYEQYF
once,TRBV4-3,TRBD1,TRBJ1-2,TGCGCCAGCAGCCAAGAGTCGACAGGGATCATTTACTATGGCTACACCTTC,CASSQESTGIIYYGYTF
few,TRBV14,-,TRBJ2-7,TGTGCCAGCAGCCATTTAACCCGGGACACCTCCTACGAGCAGTACTTC,CASSHLTRDTSYEQYF
-,TRBV27,-,TRBJ2-3,TGTGCCAGCAGTCCAGGTTCTCCTAGCACAGATACGCAGTATTTT,CASSPGSPSTDTQYF
-,TRBV2,TRBD2,TRBJ2-5,TGTGCCAGCAGTGGCCTAGCGGGGGGAGAGACCCAGTACTTC,CASSGLAGGETQYF
few,TRBV7-9,TRBD1,TRBJ1-2,TGTGCCAGCAGCTCGCGACAGGGGCTCTACACCTTC,CASSSRQGLYTF
once,TRBV11-1,-,TRBJ1-3,TGTGCCAGCAGCTTTAATTCCTACTCTGGAAACACCATATATTTT,CASSFNSYSGNTIYF
few,TRBV10-1,TRBD1,TRBJ1-6,TGCGCCATCCTACAGGGGAGCTCCTATAATTCACCCCTCCACTTT,CAILQGSSYNSPLHF
-,TRBV5-1,TRBD2,TRBJ2-5,TGCGCCAGCAGCATCGGGACTAGCGGGGTCGGGGAGACCCAGTACTTC,CASSIGTSGVGETQYF
-,TRBV5-1,-,TRBJ2-7,TGCGCCAGCAGCTTGGGTTGGGCGTACGAGCAGTACTTC,CASSLGWAYEQYF
-,TRBV7-2,TRBD2,TRBJ2-5,TGTGCCAGCAGCTTCCCTTCGGGAGGCACGGAGACCCAGTACTTC,CASSFPSGGTETQYF
-,TRBV7-9,-,TRBJ1-6,TGTGCCAGCAGCTTCGAAGGCCAGAGGTCCTATAATTCACCCCTCCACTTT,CASSFEGQRSYNSPLHF
few,TRBV7-2,TRBD1,TRBJ2-7,TGTGCCAGCAGCTTCGGTGACAGGGGACTCTACGAGCAGTACTTC,CASSFGDRGLYEQYF
-,TRBV6-2/TRBV6-3,-,TRBJ1-2,TGTGCCAGCAGTTTCCCGGGGGGGACCACCTTC,CASSFPGGTTF
-,TRBV12-3/TRBV12-4,-,TRBJ1-2,TGTGCCAGCAGTTTACGTTACGGGGTTGGCTACACCTTC,CASSLRYGVGYTF
-,TRBV19,-,TRBJ2-3,TGTGCCAGTAGTATGAGGCTAGCCACAGATACGCAGTATTTT,CASSMRLATDTQYF
-,TRBV7-3,TRBD1,TRBJ2-2,TGTGCCAGCAGCTTTCTGCCAGGGGGAAAGGACACCGGGGAGCTGTTTTTT,CASSFLPGGKDTGELFF
-,TRBV5-4,-,TRBJ1-2,TGTGCCAGCAGCTTGGCCTACAGGGTCGGCGGCTACACCTTC,CASSLAYRVGGYTF
-,TRBV6-5,TRBD2,TRBJ2-3,TGTGCCAGCAGTTACCCGGCGGGGGGCGGCACAGATACGCAGTATTTT,CASSYPAGGGTDTQYF